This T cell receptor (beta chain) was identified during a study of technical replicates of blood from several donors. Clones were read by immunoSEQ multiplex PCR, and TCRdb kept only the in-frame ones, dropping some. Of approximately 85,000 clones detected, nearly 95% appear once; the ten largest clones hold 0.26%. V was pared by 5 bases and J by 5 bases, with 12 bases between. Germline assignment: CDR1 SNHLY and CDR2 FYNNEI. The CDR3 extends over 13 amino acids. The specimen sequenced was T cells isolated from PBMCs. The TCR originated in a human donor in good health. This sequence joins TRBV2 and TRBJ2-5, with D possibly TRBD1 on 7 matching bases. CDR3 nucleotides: TGTGCCAGCAGTAAGGGGGCGGGGGAGACCCAGTACTTC. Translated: CASSKGAGETQYF.